Listed below are T cell receptor beta chains from one sample, sequenced in a study of metastatic and nonmetastatic thyroid tumors. TCRdb reprocessed the PCR reads using MiXCR. This table has nearly 25,000 clones, approximately 24% appearing once. The material sequenced was blood. The receptors come from a male donor with papillary thyroid cancer or a benign thyroid nodule (not recorded which). Some clones in this sample may be carry-over from other donors' samples. CDR3s include the opening cysteine and the closing phenylalanine or tryptophan. D genes are given only for firm matches. Clone size, where shown, is once, few, many, or a class for clones that have expanded.

>.|TRBV7-8|.|TRBJ1-4
CASSRGLGYSTNEKLFF
TGTGCCAGCAGCCGGGGGCTTGGATATTCAACTAATGAAAAACTGTTTTTT
>TRBD2|TRBV11-2|.|TRBJ2-1
CASRLEGLEGFEQFF
TGTGCCAGCAGATTAGAAGGACTAGAGGGGTTTGAGCAGTTCTTC
>TRBD2|TRBV11-3|once|TRBJ2-1
CASSSTLAGGDEFF
TGTGCCAGCAGCTCGACACTAGCGGGAGGGGATGAGTTCTTC
>.|TRBV11-2|.|TRBJ2-1
CASSGRRGSLSYNEQFF
TGTGCCAGCAGCGGACGGAGGGGAAGTTTATCCTACAATGAGCAGTTCTTC
>.|TRBV2|many|TRBJ2-3
CASSEALSTGTSTDTQYF
TGTGCCAGCAGTGAAGCCCTCTCGACAGGGACTAGCACAGATACGCAGTATTTT
>.|TRBV27|many|TRBJ2-1
CASSFMGAPKTEQVF
TGTGCCAGCAGTTTTATGGGGGCCCCAAAAACTGAGCAGGTCTTC
>.|TRBV28|many|TRBJ1-5
CASSLSWTSNQPQHF
TGTGCCAGCAGTTTATCATGGACAAGCAATCAGCCCCAGCATTTT
>TRBD1|TRBV5-6|many|TRBJ2-7
CASETGSREQYF
TGTGCCAGCGAGACAGGGTCGAGGGAGCAGTACTTC
>.|TRBV28|medium-sized|TRBJ1-2
CASKRGKPSNYGYTF
TGTGCCAGCAAACGGGGGAAGCCTTCTAACTATGGCTACACCTTC
>.|TRBV6-1|many|TRBJ1-2
CASTEGVQGYGYTF
TGTGCCAGCACCGAGGGCGTACAGGGCTATGGCTACACCTTC
>.|TRBV19|many|TRBJ1-1
CASTGRTEAFF
TGTGCCAGTACGGGGCGAACTGAAGCTTTCTTT
>TRBD2|TRBV9|many|TRBJ2-1
CASSVDTPGTSGARRQFF
TGTGCCAGCAGCGTTGATACTCCCGGGACTAGCGGGGCCAGGAGGCAGTTCTTC
>.|TRBV18|many|TRBJ1-4
CASSLGRSNEKLFF
TGTGCCAGCTCTTTAGGAAGGAGTAATGAAAAACTGTTTTTT
>TRBD2|TRBV3-1|.|TRBJ2-4
CASSPLHQRGENIQYF
TGTGCCAGCAGCCCCCTCCATCAGCGGGGTGAAAACATTCAGTACTTC
>.|TRBV27|few|TRBJ1-2
CASILSEDSGYGYTF
TGTGCCAGCATCCTCAGTGAGGACAGCGGGTATGGCTACACCTTC
>TRBD1|TRBV28|medium-sized|TRBJ1-2
CASSNSGTGGWGYTF
TGTGCCAGCAGTAATTCCGGGACAGGGGGCTGGGGCTACACCTTC
>.|TRBV28|many|TRBJ1-2
CASSLFGDYGYTF
TGTGCCAGCAGTTTATTCGGAGACTATGGCTACACCTTC
>.|TRBV6-1|many|TRBJ1-1
CASIRGGGEAFF
TGTGCCAGCATTAGGGGGGGGGGGGAAGCTTTCTTT
>.|TRBV20-1|many|TRBJ2-7
CSAAGPVETRQCF
TGCAGCGCGGCGGGGCCGGTGGAAACTCGGCAGTGCTTC
>TRBD1|TRBV24-1|few|TRBJ2-7
CATSGQGFIEQYF
TGTGCCACTAGCGGACAGGGGTTCATCGAGCAGTACTTC
>.|TRBV7-8|many|TRBJ1-5
CASSLALTSNQPQHF
TGTGCCAGCAGCTTAGCGCTGACTAGCAATCAGCCCCAGCATTTT
>TRBD1|TRBV7-3|medium-sized|TRBJ2-7
CASSLLSTGAQQYF
TGTGCCAGCAGCTTATTGTCCACAGGGGCGCAGCAGTACTTC